A selection of T cell receptor beta chains follows, all from one sample in a study of OX40 agonist ivuxolimab in advanced cancers. Generated by immunoSEQ multiplex PCR, the TCRdb table keeps only in-frame clones and is missing some. Here the sample spans roughly 19,000 clones, around 83% being singletons. This material consisted of CD4+ or CD8+ T cells sorted from blood, taken in a trial of the OX40 agonist ivuxolimab. All receptors derive from an adult with an advanced solid tumor such as melanoma, head and neck, liver or kidney cancer. CDR3s include the opening cysteine and the closing phenylalanine or tryptophan. D genes are given only for firm matches. Size is stated for part of the rows, as once, few or many counts, or as a class when the clone is expanded.

>TRBJ2-1|TRBV7-6|NA|NA
CASSLDVGDEQFF
TGTGCCAGCAGCTTAGATGTCGGAGATGAGCAGTTCTTC
>TRBJ2-3|TRBV5-4|NA|NA
CASSYEGWPDTQYF
TGTGCCAGCAGCTACGAGGGTTGGCCAGATACGCAGTATTTT
>TRBJ2-2|TRBV7-9|NA|NA
CASSLASSAGELFF
TGTGCCAGCAGCTTAGCTAGTTCCGCCGGGGAGCTGTTTTTT
>TRBJ2-7|TRBV7-9|NA|NA
CASSSWDSYEQYF
TGTGCCAGCAGTTCGTGGGACTCCTACGAGCAGTACTTC
>TRBJ2-1|TRBV4-3|NA|NA
CASSHRQRAFYNEQFF
TGCGCCAGCAGCCACAGACAGCGGGCGTTTTACAATGAGCAGTTCTTC
>TRBJ1-5|TRBV27|once|NA
CASSHGAGASNQPQHF
TGTGCCAGCAGCCACGGGGCAGGGGCCAGCAATCAGCCCCAGCATTTT
>TRBJ2-3|TRBV30|NA|TRBD2
CAWSVVGRTDTQYF
TGTGCCTGGAGTGTAGTCGGGAGGACAGATACGCAGTATTTT
>TRBJ2-5|TRBV11-2|NA|TRBD1
CASSPGQAQETQYF
TGTGCCAGCTCCCCGGGACAGGCTCAAGAGACCCAGTACTTC
>TRBJ2-7|TRBV6-1|once|TRBD1
CASWTGSYEQYF
TGTGCCAGCTGGACAGGCTCCTACGAGCAGTACTTC
>TRBJ2-7|TRBV27|NA|NA
CASRNTLSYEQYF
TGTGCCAGCCGGAATACCCTTTCCTACGAGCAGTACTTC
>TRBJ1-5|TRBV15|NA|TRBD1
CATSIDRGNQPQHF
TGTGCCACCAGCATCGACAGGGGGAATCAGCCCCAGCATTTT
>TRBJ2-3|TRBV7-8|NA|TRBD2
CASSPSGEPDTQYF
TGTGCCAGCAGCCCTAGCGGGGAGCCAGATACGCAGTATTTT
>TRBJ1-3|TRBV5-1|NA|NA
CASRGTYGNTIYF
TGCGCCAGCAGAGGGACATATGGAAACACCATATATTTT
>TRBJ2-7|TRBV13|NA|TRBD2
CASSFEASGGKGYEQYF
TGTGCCAGCAGCTTTGAAGCATCGGGAGGTAAGGGCTACGAGCAGTACTTC
>TRBJ2-1|TRBV15|NA|NA
CATSRERGAYNEQFF
TGTGCCACCAGCAGAGAACGCGGTGCCTACAATGAGCAGTTCTTC
>TRBJ2-1|TRBV7-8|NA|TRBD1
CASSVSGTGYNEQFF
TGTGCCAGCAGCGTTTCCGGGACAGGGTACAATGAGCAGTTCTTC
>TRBJ1-5|TRBV27|once|TRBD1
CASTGGLGQPQHF
TGTGCCAGCACAGGGGGCCTCGGTCAGCCCCAGCATTTT
>TRBJ1-2|TRBV2|once|NA
CASRGGGLSDSGYTF
TGTGCCAGCAGGGGAGGTGGACTAAGTGACAGTGGCTACACCTTC
>TRBJ2-1|TRBV7-9|NA|TRBD2
CASSLGWASGYNEQFF
TGTGCCAGCAGCTTAGGATGGGCTAGCGGCTACAATGAGCAGTTCTTC
>TRBJ2-7|TRBV7-9|NA|NA
CASSPTPVDSYEQYF
TGTGCCAGCAGCCCTACCCCGGTAGACTCCTACGAGCAGTACTTC
>TRBJ2-7|TRBV9|NA|TRBD2
CASSPGLAGRSTYEQYF
TGTGCCAGCAGTCCAGGACTAGCGGGACGTAGTACCTACGAGCAGTACTTC
>TRBJ2-1|TRBV19|NA|TRBD2
CASSQGLAGYNEQFF
TGTGCCAGTAGCCAAGGACTAGCGGGGTACAATGAGCAGTTCTTC
>TRBJ2-1|TRBV2|NA|TRBD2
CASSEALGLAGIGAYNEQFF
TGTGCCAGCAGTGAAGCGCTGGGACTAGCGGGCATAGGGGCCTACAATGAGCAGTTCTTC
>TRBJ2-7|TRBV7-9|NA|NA
CASSSDGSVYEQYF
TGTGCCAGCAGCTCCGACGGGTCCGTCTACGAGCAGTACTTC
>TRBJ1-2|TRBV6-5|few|NA
CASSYSMLAGDGYTF
TGTGCCAGCAGTTACTCGATGCTTGCAGGGGATGGCTACACCTTC
>TRBJ2-1|TRBV2|NA|TRBD2
CASSDPGASGVHEQFF
TGTGCCAGCAGTGACCCCGGCGCTAGCGGGGTTCATGAGCAGTTCTTC
>TRBJ2-5|TRBV21-1|NA|NA
CASSMYRGDKGQETQYF
TGTGCCAGCAGCATGTACCGTGGGGATAAGGGCCAAGAGACCCAGTACTTC
>TRBJ2-7|TRBV28|NA|TRBD2
CASSLELAYEQYF
TGTGCCAGCAGTTTAGAACTAGCGTACGAGCAGTACTTC
>TRBJ1-2|TRBV6-5|NA|NA
CASSYSGEGYSGYTF
TGTGCCAGCAGTTACTCCGGGGAGGGTTACTCCGGCTACACCTTC
>TRBJ1-1|TRBV19|NA|TRBD1
CASSVTGTGNTEAFF
TGTGCCAGTAGTGTAACCGGGACAGGGAACACTGAAGCTTTCTTT
>TRBJ1-5|TRBV27|NA|TRBD1
CASSPAGQNQPQHF
TGTGCCAGCAGTCCAGCGGGACAGAATCAGCCCCAGCATTTT
>TRBJ2-7|TRBV19|NA|NA
CASSIKGVHEQYF
TGTGCCAGTAGTATCAAGGGGGTCCACGAGCAGTACTTC
>TRBJ2-7|TRBV10-1|NA|NA
CASSESPAAPYEQYF
TGCGCCAGCAGTGAGTCGCCTGCGGCCCCCTACGAGCAGTACTTC
>TRBJ2-5|TRBV4-1|NA|NA
CASSQDPARETQYF
TGCGCCAGCAGCCAAGACCCCGCCAGGGAGACCCAGTACTTC
>TRBJ1-5|TRBV19|NA|NA
CASSYRAQYSNQPQHF
TGTGCCAGTAGTTACAGGGCCCAGTATAGCAATCAGCCCCAGCATTTT
>TRBJ1-4|TRBV7-8|NA|NA
CASSLLGGDNEKLFF
TGTGCCAGCAGCTTATTGGGGGGGGATAATGAAAAACTGTTTTTT
>TRBJ2-1|TRBV11-2|NA|NA
CASSSRGNHNEQFF
TGTGCCAGCAGCTCCCGCGGGAACCACAATGAGCAGTTCTTC
>TRBJ1-1|TRBV9|NA|TRBD1
CASSDGGQAQNTEAFF
TGTGCCAGCAGCGACGGGGGACAGGCTCAGAACACTGAAGCTTTCTTT
>TRBJ2-7|TRBV6-5|NA|TRBD1
CASSPGTGREQYF
TGTGCCAGCAGCCCGGGGACAGGGAGAGAGCAGTACTTC
>TRBJ1-3|TRBV4-1|NA|NA
CASMTTGGNTIYF
TGCGCCAGCATGACGACGGGCGGAAACACCATATATTTT
>TRBJ2-1|TRBV30|NA|NA
CAWSVKDYNEQFF
TGTGCCTGGAGTGTAAAGGACTACAATGAGCAGTTCTTC
>TRBJ2-1|TRBV7-8|NA|NA
CASSHLAGNEQFF
TGTGCCAGCAGCCATCTGGCAGGCAATGAGCAGTTCTTC
>TRBJ2-3|TRBV6-5|NA|TRBD2
CASSYSPSGGQDTQYF
TGTGCCAGCAGTTACTCGCCTAGCGGGGGTCAAGATACGCAGTATTTT